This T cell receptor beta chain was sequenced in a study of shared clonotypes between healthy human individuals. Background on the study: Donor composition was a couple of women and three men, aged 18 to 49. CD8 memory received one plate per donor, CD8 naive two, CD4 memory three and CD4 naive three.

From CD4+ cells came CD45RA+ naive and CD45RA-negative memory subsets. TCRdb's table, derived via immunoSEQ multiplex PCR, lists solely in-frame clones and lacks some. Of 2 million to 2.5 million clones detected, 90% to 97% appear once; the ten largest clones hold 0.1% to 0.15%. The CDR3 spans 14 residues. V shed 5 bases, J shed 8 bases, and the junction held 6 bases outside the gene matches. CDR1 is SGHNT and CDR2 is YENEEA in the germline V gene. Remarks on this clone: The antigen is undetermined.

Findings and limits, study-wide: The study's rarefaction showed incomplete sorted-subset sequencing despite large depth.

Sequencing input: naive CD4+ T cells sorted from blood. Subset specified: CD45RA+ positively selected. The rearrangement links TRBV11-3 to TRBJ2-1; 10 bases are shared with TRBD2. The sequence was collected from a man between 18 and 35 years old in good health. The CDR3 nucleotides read TGTGCCAGCAGCCAGCGGGGGGGCCCTGATGAGCAGTTCTTC. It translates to CASSQRGGPDEQFF.